This T cell receptor (beta chain) was found in a study of blood T cells in healthy people across ages. General study findings and limits: Conclusively comparing naive with antigen-experienced cells was impossible with unsorted PBMCs.

Each sample had at least 6 million PBMCs isolated. The sample holds many counts of this clonotype. Its antigen is not identified. The CDR3 sequence is 14 residues long. V dropped 6 bases and J dropped 4; count of bases not matched to a gene: 6. A sample-barcoded 5' primer and a J-beta primer mix were used in a second PCR of roughly 7 to 11 cycles. TCRdb used MiXCR to reprocess the 5' RACE reads, holding one entry per CDR3 protein. The data hold about 650,000 distinct CDR3 sequences, with about 30% observed a single time. The sequenced material came from blood. The TCR sequence derives from a woman over 75 in good health. The chain employs TRBV12-3 or TRBV12-4 and TRBJ1-5, with 7 bases identical to TRBD1. The DNA of the CDR3 is TGTGCCAGCAGACTACAGGGGTTTAATCAGCCCCAGCATTTT. This encodes CASRLQGFNQPQHF.